This TCR beta chain was captured in a study of shared clonotypes between healthy human individuals. Genomic DNA of each subset was evenly split across several immunoSEQ plates. Template for every sorted-subset replicate PCR totaled about 200 ng DNA, 30,000 to 35,000 T cell genomes. Sequencing was performed with immunoSEQ multiplex PCR; in TCRdb, only in-frame clones are kept and a portion is missing. The table records some 2,100,000 clones, more than 90% of them present only once. From germline, CDR1 is KGHSH and CDR2 LQKENI. CDR3 length equals 15 residues. V dropped 2 bases and J dropped 0 bases, with 11 bases sitting between them.

The origin of this receptor is a man in his late teens or twenties in good health. The chain employs TRBV18 and TRBJ2-7; D is uncertain. Sequencing used naive CD4+ T cells sorted from blood. The sample's subset: CD45RA+ positively selected. The CDR3 DNA reads TGTGCCAGCTCACCAAACCCCCAGAGCTCCTACGAGCAGTACTTC. Amino acids: CASSPNPQSSYEQYF.